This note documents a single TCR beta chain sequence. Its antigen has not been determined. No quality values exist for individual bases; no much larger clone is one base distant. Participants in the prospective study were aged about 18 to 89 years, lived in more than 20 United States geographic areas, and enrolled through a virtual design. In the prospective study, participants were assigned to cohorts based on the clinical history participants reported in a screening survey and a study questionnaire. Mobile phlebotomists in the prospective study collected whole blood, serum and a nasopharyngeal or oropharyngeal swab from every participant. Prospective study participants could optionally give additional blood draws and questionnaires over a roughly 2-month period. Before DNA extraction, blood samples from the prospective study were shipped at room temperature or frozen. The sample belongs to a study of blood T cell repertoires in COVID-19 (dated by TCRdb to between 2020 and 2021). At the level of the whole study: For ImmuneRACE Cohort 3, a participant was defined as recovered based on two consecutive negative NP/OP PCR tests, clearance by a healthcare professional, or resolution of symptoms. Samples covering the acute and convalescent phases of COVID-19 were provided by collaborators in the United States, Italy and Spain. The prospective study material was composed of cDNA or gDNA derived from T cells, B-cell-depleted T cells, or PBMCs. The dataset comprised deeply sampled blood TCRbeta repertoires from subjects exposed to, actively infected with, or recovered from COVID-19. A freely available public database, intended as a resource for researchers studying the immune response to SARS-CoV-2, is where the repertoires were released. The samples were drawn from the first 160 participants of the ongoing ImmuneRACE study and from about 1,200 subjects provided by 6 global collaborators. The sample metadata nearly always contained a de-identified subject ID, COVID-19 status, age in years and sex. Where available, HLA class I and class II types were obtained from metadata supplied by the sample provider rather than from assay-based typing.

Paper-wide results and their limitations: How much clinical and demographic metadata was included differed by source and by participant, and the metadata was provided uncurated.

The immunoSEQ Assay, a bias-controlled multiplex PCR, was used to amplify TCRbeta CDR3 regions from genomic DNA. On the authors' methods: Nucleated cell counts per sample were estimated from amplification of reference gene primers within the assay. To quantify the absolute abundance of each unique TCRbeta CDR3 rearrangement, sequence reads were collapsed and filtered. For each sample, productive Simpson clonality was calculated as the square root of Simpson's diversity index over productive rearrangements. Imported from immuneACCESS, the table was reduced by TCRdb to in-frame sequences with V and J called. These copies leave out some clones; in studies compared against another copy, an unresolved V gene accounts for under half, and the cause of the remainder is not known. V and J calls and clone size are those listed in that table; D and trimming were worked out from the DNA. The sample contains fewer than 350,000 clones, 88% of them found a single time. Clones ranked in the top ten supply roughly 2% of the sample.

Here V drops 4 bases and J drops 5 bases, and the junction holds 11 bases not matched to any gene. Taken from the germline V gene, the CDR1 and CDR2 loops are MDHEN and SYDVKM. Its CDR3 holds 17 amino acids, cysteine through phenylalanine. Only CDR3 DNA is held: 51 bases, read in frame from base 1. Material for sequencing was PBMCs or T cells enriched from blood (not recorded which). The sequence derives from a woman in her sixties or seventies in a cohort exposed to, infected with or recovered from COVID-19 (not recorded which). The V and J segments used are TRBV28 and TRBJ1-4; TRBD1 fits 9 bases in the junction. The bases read TGTGCCAGCAGTTCGCCGGGACAGGGAAAGAGGAATGAAAAACTGTTTTTT. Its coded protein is CASSSPGQGKRNEKLFF.